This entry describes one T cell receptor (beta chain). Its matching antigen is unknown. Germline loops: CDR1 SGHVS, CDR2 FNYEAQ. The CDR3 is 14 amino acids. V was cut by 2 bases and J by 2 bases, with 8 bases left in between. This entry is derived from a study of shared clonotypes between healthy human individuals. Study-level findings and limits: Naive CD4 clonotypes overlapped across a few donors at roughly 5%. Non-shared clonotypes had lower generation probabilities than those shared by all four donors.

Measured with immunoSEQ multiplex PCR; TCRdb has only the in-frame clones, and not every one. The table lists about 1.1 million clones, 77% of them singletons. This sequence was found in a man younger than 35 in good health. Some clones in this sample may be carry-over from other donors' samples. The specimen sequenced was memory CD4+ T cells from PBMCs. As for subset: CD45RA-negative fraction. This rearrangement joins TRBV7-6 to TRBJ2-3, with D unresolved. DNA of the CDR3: TGTGCCAGCAGCTTATCTCCCGACACAGATACGCAGTATTTT. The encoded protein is CASSLSPDTDTQYF.